This TCR beta chain was sequenced in a study of control samples from healthy donors and cancer patients. The ends were cut back, 4 bases at V and 2 bases at J, with 12 bases in the middle. Germline V gene lookup returns CDR1 SGDLS and CDR2 YYNGEE. The CDR3 totals 14 residues. Some clones are missing from TCRdb's copy, which holds only in-frame ones; the method was immunoSEQ multiplex PCR. This table has roughly 130,000 clones, approximately 90% appearing once. This receptor was taken from a man younger than 30 in good health. Sequencing used blood. This rearrangement joins TRBV9 to TRBJ1-2; D unclear. CDR3 protein: CASSPPEPNYGYTF. Written as DNA, the CDR3 is TGTGCCAGCAGCCCCCCGGAACCCAACTATGGCTACACCTTC.